This TCR beta chain was documented in a study of identical twins. Study findings and constraints: Among out-of-frame alpha sequences shared by twins, low generation probability occurred in excess. Invariant MAIT and iNKT cells could partly confound zero-insertion analyses. Models, which agreed with sharing between unrelated individuals, nonetheless underestimated the out-of-frame TCR alpha sharing seen in monozygotic twins.

This clonotype was counted only a few times. Its antigen is not identified. Germline V gives CDR1 SGHTA, CDR2 FQGTGA. Trimming left V 4 bases short and J 7 bases short, with 6 bases between. The CDR3 covers 11 residues. TCRdb itself ran the 5' RACE reads through MiXCR, one entry per CDR3 protein. Of approximately 530,000 distinct CDR3 sequences detected, 20% to 25% appear once; the ten largest clones hold around 0.47%. A further study also used this sample, focusing on yellow fever vaccine responses in identical twins.

Sample: CD4+ T cells sorted from blood. The receptor's source is a woman between 18 and 29 years old in good health. The chain couples TRBV7-3 to TRBJ2-3; no firm D call. The CDR3 here is CASSSRNTQYF. In DNA form, the CDR3 reads TGTGCCAGCAGCTCACGAAATACGCAGTATTTT.